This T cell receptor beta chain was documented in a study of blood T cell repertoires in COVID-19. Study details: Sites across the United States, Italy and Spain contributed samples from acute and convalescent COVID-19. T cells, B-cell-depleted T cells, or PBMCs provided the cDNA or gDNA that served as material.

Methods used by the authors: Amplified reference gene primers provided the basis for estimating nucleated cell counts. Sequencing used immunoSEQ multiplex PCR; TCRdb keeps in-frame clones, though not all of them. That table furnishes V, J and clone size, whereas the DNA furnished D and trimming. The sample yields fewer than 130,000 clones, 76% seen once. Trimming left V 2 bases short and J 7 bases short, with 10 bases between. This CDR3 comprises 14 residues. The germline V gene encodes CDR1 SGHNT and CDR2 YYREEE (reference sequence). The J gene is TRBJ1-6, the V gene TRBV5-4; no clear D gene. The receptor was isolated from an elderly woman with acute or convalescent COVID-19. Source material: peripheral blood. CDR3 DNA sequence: TGTGCCAGCAGCTTCCCAGGCTCCAATTCACCCCTCCACTTT. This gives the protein CASSFPGSNSPLHF.